This T cell receptor (beta chain) appears in the sequencing data of a study of monozygotic twins with inflammatory bowel disease. Study-level results: Among IBD patients, TCRbeta diversity (inverse Simpson) was lower than in healthy co-twins.

TCRdb re-called the 5' RACE reads; every CDR3 protein appears as one record, without DNA. Seen in this sample are approximately 200,000 distinct CDR3 sequences; the ten most common clones hold 1.5% to 2%. The authors drew around 2.7 ml of blood from each donor. About this clonotype: The target antigen is unknown.

The sample was blood. The receptor comes from a human donor with ulcerative colitis or Crohn's disease, or a healthy co-twin of an affected twin (not recorded which).

The chain's CDR3 is CASSGGQNTEAFF. V gene TRBV18 combines with J gene TRBJ1-1. CDR3 size: 13 residues. Germline CDR1 KGHSH, CDR2 LQKENI.